These T cell receptor beta chains were read from a single sample in a study. TCRdb re-derived calls from the RT-PCR reads in MiXCR, one entry per CDR3 protein. Here the sample spans almost 700,000 distinct CDR3 sequences, more than 13% being singletons. Sequencing input: memory CD4+ T cells from blood. These TCRs come from a female donor in good health, serving as a healthy control. CDR3s include the opening cysteine and the closing phenylalanine or tryptophan. A D gene is named only where the DNA matches it firmly. Only some rows state a clone size, as once, few, many or a class for expanded clones.

abundance: few
j_gene: TRBJ1-5
d_gene: TRBD1
v_gene: TRBV5-5
CDR3nt: TGTGCCAGCAGTCGTGGGACAGGGTCTTATAGCAATCAGCCCCAGCATTTT
CDR3aa: CASSRGTGSYSNQPQHF

abundance: few
j_gene: TRBJ1-1
d_gene: .
v_gene: TRBV6-1
CDR3nt: TGTGCCAGCAGTGAAGCGGCCAGGAACACTGAAGCTTTCTTT
CDR3aa: CASSEAARNTEAFF

abundance: .
j_gene: TRBJ2-3
d_gene: TRBD1
v_gene: TRBV28
CDR3nt: TGTGCCAGCAGTTTACCGGGACAGGGCCTCCCGCTAGAGTATTTT
CDR3aa: CASSLPGQGLPLEYF

abundance: many
j_gene: TRBJ1-5
d_gene: .
v_gene: TRBV6-6
CDR3nt: TGTGCCAGCCATAGCGGGGGCCAGCCCCAGCATTTT
CDR3aa: CASHSGGQPQHF

abundance: .
j_gene: TRBJ2-5
d_gene: TRBD2
v_gene: TRBV6-5
CDR3nt: TGTGCCAGCAGGTCGTGGAGGGAGGGCTCAGAGACCCAGTACTTC
CDR3aa: CASRSWREGSETQYF

abundance: .
j_gene: TRBJ1-4
d_gene: .
v_gene: TRBV6-5
CDR3nt: TGTGCCAGCAGTTACTCGAGTGGAGGAGCAGGAAATGAAAAACTGTTTTTT
CDR3aa: CASSYSSGGAGNEKLFF

abundance: .
j_gene: TRBJ2-7
d_gene: .
v_gene: TRBV11-2
CDR3nt: TGTGCCAGCAGCTTATTCACAGGTCCCTACGAGCAGTACTTC
CDR3aa: CASSLFTGPYEQYF

abundance: few
j_gene: TRBJ1-4
d_gene: .
v_gene: TRBV10-1
CDR3nt: TGCGCCAGCAGTGCTGGGGGAAAACTGTTTTTT
CDR3aa: CASSAGGKLFF

abundance: many
j_gene: TRBJ1-5
d_gene: .
v_gene: TRBV20-1
CDR3nt: TGCAGTGCTAGAGTCCATTCAAGGGGTGTGGGTCAGCCCCAGCATTTT
CDR3aa: CSARVHSRGVGQPQHF

abundance: .
j_gene: TRBJ1-1
d_gene: .
v_gene: TRBV20-1
CDR3nt: TGCAGTCCTCGGTCGAACACTGAAGCTTTCTTT
CDR3aa: CSPRSNTEAFF

abundance: few
j_gene: TRBJ1-5
d_gene: .
v_gene: TRBV12-3/TRBV12-4
CDR3nt: TGTGCCAGCAGTCAATCACAGGGTTATAGCAATCAGCCCCAGCATTTT
CDR3aa: CASSQSQGYSNQPQHF

abundance: .
j_gene: TRBJ1-6
d_gene: .
v_gene: TRBV5-6
CDR3nt: TGTGCCAGCAGCCGGGCCTTCAATTCACCCCTCCACTTT
CDR3aa: CASSRAFNSPLHF

abundance: .
j_gene: TRBJ2-5
d_gene: .
v_gene: TRBV18
CDR3nt: TGTGCCAGCTCACTCCGGGACACCCAAGAGACCCAGTACTTC
CDR3aa: CASSLRDTQETQYF

abundance: few
j_gene: TRBJ2-7
d_gene: .
v_gene: TRBV11-1
CDR3nt: TGTGCCAGCAGCTCCGCCAGCTTACCGCGGGAGCAGTACTTC
CDR3aa: CASSSASLPREQYF

abundance: .
j_gene: TRBJ2-1
d_gene: TRBD1
v_gene: TRBV2
CDR3nt: TGTGCCAGCAGTGCACAGGGGGCCGATGCCAAATTC
CDR3aa: CASSAQGADAKF

abundance: .
j_gene: TRBJ2-3
d_gene: TRBD2
v_gene: TRBV19
CDR3nt: TGTGCCAGTAGTAAGGGACTAGCGGGAGTAGAAGATACGCAGTATTTT
CDR3aa: CASSKGLAGVEDTQYF

abundance: .
j_gene: TRBJ1-6
d_gene: TRBD1
v_gene: TRBV7-2
CDR3nt: TGTGCCAGCAGCTGGGGGGACAGGGAAAATTCACCCCTCCACTTT
CDR3aa: CASSWGDRENSPLHF

abundance: few
j_gene: TRBJ2-7
d_gene: .
v_gene: TRBV12-3/TRBV12-4
CDR3nt: TGTGCCAGCAGCCTTCGGGAAAAGGGTTACGAGCAGTACTTC
CDR3aa: CASSLREKGYEQYF

abundance: few
j_gene: TRBJ1-1
d_gene: .
v_gene: TRBV5-1
CDR3nt: TGCGCCAGCAGCGGAAGGACGGAGAACACTGAAGCTTTCTTT
CDR3aa: CASSGRTENTEAFF

abundance: many
j_gene: TRBJ2-5
d_gene: .
v_gene: TRBV10-3
CDR3nt: TGTGCCATCAGTGAGTCTCCTCCGTACCAAGAGACCCAGTACTTC
CDR3aa: CAISESPPYQETQYF

abundance: many
j_gene: TRBJ2-1
d_gene: .
v_gene: TRBV5-1
CDR3nt: TGCGCCAGCAGCTCAGGGGTCAATGAGCAGTTCTTC
CDR3aa: CASSSGVNEQFF

abundance: .
j_gene: TRBJ2-3
d_gene: TRBD1
v_gene: TRBV11-2
CDR3nt: TGTGCCAGCAGCTTGACGGGACAGAGCACAGATACGCAGTATTTT
CDR3aa: CASSLTGQSTDTQYF

abundance: many
j_gene: TRBJ2-3
d_gene: TRBD1
v_gene: TRBV28
CDR3nt: TGTGCCAGCAACGAGGGGGCCGGTAGAACAGATACGCAGTATTTT
CDR3aa: CASNEGAGRTDTQYF

abundance: .
j_gene: TRBJ1-4
d_gene: .
v_gene: TRBV20-1
CDR3nt: TGCAGTGCTAGAGTGAGGGGTCGGTTGTTTTTT
CDR3aa: CSARVRGRLFF

abundance: few
j_gene: TRBJ1-1
d_gene: .
v_gene: TRBV4-2
CDR3nt: TGTGCCAGCAGCCAAGATGCCAACACTGAAGCTTTCTTT
CDR3aa: CASSQDANTEAFF

abundance: .
j_gene: TRBJ2-3
d_gene: .
v_gene: TRBV28
CDR3nt: TGTGCCAGCAGTTCCGCCCCCGGGTGGACAGATACGCAGTATTTT
CDR3aa: CASSSAPGWTDTQYF

abundance: .
j_gene: TRBJ2-2
d_gene: .
v_gene: TRBV2
CDR3nt: TGTGCCAGCAGTGAAATGGGAGCCCCGGGCACCGGGGAGCTGTTTTTT
CDR3aa: CASSEMGAPGTGELFF

abundance: few
j_gene: TRBJ1-2
d_gene: TRBD1
v_gene: TRBV30
CDR3nt: TGTGCCTGGAGTGTACGAGACAGGGGAATCTATGGCTACACCTTC
CDR3aa: CAWSVRDRGIYGYTF

abundance: many
j_gene: TRBJ2-5
d_gene: TRBD1
v_gene: TRBV6-5
CDR3nt: TGTGCCAGCGGGGCAGGGGGACAAGAGACCCAGTACTTC
CDR3aa: CASGAGGQETQYF

abundance: many
j_gene: TRBJ2-3
d_gene: TRBD2
v_gene: TRBV12-3/TRBV12-4
CDR3nt: TGTGCCAGCAGTCAAAGCGGGGGGCCAGGGGATACGCAGTATTTT
CDR3aa: CASSQSGGPGDTQYF

abundance: .
j_gene: TRBJ1-4
d_gene: .
v_gene: TRBV10-3
CDR3nt: TGTGCCATCAGTGAGGGTGGCCTGACACTCGGGGAACTGTTTTTT
CDR3aa: CAISEGGLTLGELFF

abundance: many
j_gene: TRBJ1-1
d_gene: .
v_gene: TRBV29-1
CDR3nt: TGCAGCGTTGATAGGGGGGGGCTAAGGACTGAAGCTTTCTTT
CDR3aa: CSVDRGGLRTEAFF

abundance: many
j_gene: TRBJ2-5
d_gene: .
v_gene: TRBV29-1
CDR3nt: TGCAGCGTCCACAGGGGGGGTCAAGAGACCCAGTACTTC
CDR3aa: CSVHRGGQETQYF

abundance: few
j_gene: TRBJ1-2
d_gene: TRBD1
v_gene: TRBV24-1
CDR3nt: TGTGCCACCAGTGATCCCGGACAGGCATATGGCTACACCTTC
CDR3aa: CATSDPGQAYGYTF

abundance: .
j_gene: TRBJ2-5
d_gene: .
v_gene: TRBV15
CDR3nt: TGTGCCACCAGCAGAGATCCTGTCTTGGGGACCCAGTACTTC
CDR3aa: CATSRDPVLGTQYF

abundance: .
j_gene: TRBJ2-5
d_gene: TRBD1
v_gene: TRBV27
CDR3nt: TGTGCCAGCAGTTTGGGGACAGGGGTGATTGAGACCCAGTACTTC
CDR3aa: CASSLGTGVIETQYF

abundance: many
j_gene: TRBJ2-3
d_gene: TRBD1
v_gene: TRBV7-2
CDR3nt: TGTGCCAGCAGCTTAGGATCGGGACAGGGCACAGATACGCAGTATTTT
CDR3aa: CASSLGSGQGTDTQYF

abundance: .
j_gene: TRBJ2-6
d_gene: TRBD2
v_gene: TRBV5-6
CDR3nt: TGTGCCAGCAGTTGGGGACTAGCGGGAGCTGGGGCCAACGTCCTGACTTTC
CDR3aa: CASSWGLAGAGANVLTF

abundance: many
j_gene: TRBJ2-1
d_gene: .
v_gene: TRBV20-1
CDR3nt: TGCAGTGCGGATAAAGGGTACAATGAGCAGTTCTTC
CDR3aa: CSADKGYNEQFF

abundance: few
j_gene: TRBJ2-1
d_gene: TRBD2
v_gene: TRBV6-2/TRBV6-3
CDR3nt: TGTGCCAGCAGAGAAATAGCGGGGGAGGTGGAGCAGTTCTTC
CDR3aa: CASREIAGEVEQFF

abundance: few
j_gene: TRBJ2-7
d_gene: TRBD2
v_gene: TRBV5-6
CDR3nt: TGTGCCAGCAGCTTGATGTCTAGCGGGGGCTCCTACGAGCAGTACTTC
CDR3aa: CASSLMSSGGSYEQYF

abundance: few
j_gene: TRBJ2-3
d_gene: .
v_gene: TRBV18
CDR3nt: TGTGCCAGCTCACGAGGGACTAGCACAGATACGCAGTATTTT
CDR3aa: CASSRGTSTDTQYF

abundance: few
j_gene: TRBJ2-4
d_gene: .
v_gene: TRBV20-1
CDR3nt: TGCAGTGCCCCCGACAGGCGGCTTCCCCACCAGCAAGCCAAAAACATTCAGTACTTC
CDR3aa: CSAPDRRLPHQQAKNIQYF

abundance: few
j_gene: TRBJ1-1
d_gene: .
v_gene: TRBV5-1
CDR3nt: TGCGCCAGCAAACTGTTGAACACTGAAGCTTTCTTT
CDR3aa: CASKLLNTEAFF

abundance: few
j_gene: TRBJ2-3
d_gene: .
v_gene: TRBV28
CDR3nt: TGTGCCAGCAGGGACGGGGGAGACACAGATACGCAGTATTTT
CDR3aa: CASRDGGDTDTQYF

abundance: few
j_gene: TRBJ2-7
d_gene: TRBD2
v_gene: TRBV6-4
CDR3nt: TGTGCCAGCAGAACTCAGGGAGGGAGTTGGTACGAGCAGTACTTC
CDR3aa: CASRTQGGSWYEQYF